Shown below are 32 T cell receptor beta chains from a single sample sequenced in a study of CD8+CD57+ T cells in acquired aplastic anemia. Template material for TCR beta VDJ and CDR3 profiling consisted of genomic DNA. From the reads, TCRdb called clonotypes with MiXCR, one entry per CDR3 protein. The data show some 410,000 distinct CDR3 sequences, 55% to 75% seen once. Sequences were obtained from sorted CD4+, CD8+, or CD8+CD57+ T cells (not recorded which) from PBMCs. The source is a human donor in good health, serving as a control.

Here the CDR3 reads CATTHRGQGRETQYF. CDR3 bases: TGTGCCACCACCCATCGGGGACAGGGTCGCGAGACCCAGTACTTC. This sequence joins TRBV12-3 or TRBV12-4 and TRBJ2-5, with 9 bases aligning to TRBD1. CDR3 size: 15 residues. Unmatched junction bases numbered 14, after V lost 10 bases and J lost 5 bases.

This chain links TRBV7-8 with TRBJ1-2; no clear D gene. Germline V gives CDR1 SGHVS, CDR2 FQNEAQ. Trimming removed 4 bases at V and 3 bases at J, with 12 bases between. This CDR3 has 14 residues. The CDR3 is CASSYRSVDYGYTF. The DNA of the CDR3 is TGTGCCAGCAGCTACCGGAGCGTCGACTATGGCTACACCTTC. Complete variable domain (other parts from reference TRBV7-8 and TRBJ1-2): GAGVSQSPRYKVAKRGQDVALRCDPISGHVSLFWYQQALGQGPEFLTYFQNEAQLDKSGLPSDRFFAERPEGSVSTLKIQRTQQEDSAVYLCASSYRSVDYGYTFGSGTRLTVV.

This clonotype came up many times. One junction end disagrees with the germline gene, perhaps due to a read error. CDR3 DNA: TGTGCTAGCAGCTTAGGCGGGACTAATGAAAAACTGTTTTTT. This gives the protein CASSLGGTNEKLFF. The chain employs TRBV7-7 and TRBJ1-4; D is unresolved. From germline, CDR1 is SSHAT and CDR2 FNYEAQ (reference sequence). The CDR3 spans 14 residues.

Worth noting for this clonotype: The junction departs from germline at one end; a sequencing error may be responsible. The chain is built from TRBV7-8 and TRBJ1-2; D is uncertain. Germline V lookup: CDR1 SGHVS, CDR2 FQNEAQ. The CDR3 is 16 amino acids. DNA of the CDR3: TGCGTCAGCAGCATGGGCGCGGTTGGGGTAAACTATGGCTACACCTTC. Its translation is CVSSMGAVGVNYGYTF.

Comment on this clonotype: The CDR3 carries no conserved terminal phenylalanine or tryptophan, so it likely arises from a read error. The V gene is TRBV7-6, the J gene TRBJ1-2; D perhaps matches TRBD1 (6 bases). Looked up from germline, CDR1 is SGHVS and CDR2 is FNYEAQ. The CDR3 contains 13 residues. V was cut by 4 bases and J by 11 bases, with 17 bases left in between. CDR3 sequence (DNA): TGTGCCAGCAGCTCAGCGGGGGCAACACAATACACCCTG. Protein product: CASSSAGATQYTL.

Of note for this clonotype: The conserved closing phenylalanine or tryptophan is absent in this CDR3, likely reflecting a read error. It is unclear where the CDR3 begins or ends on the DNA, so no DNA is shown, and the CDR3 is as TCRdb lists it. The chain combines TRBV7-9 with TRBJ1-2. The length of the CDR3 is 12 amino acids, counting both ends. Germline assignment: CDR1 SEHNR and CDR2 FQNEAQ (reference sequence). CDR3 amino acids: CASSPGGCGWPY.

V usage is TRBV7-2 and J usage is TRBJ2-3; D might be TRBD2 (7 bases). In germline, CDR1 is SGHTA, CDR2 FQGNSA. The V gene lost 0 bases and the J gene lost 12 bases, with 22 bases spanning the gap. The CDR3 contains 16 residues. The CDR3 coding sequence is TGTGCCAGCAGCTTAGCGGGGGGGCTTTCTGGGGCTAACCAGTATTTT. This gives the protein CASSLAGGLSGANQYF. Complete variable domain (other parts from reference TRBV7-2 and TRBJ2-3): GAGVSQSPSNKVTEKGKDVELRCDPISGHTALYWYRQSLGQGLEFLIYFQGNSAPDKSGLPSDRFSAERTGGSVSTLTIQRTQQEDSAVYLCASSLAGGLSGANQYFGPGTRLTVL.

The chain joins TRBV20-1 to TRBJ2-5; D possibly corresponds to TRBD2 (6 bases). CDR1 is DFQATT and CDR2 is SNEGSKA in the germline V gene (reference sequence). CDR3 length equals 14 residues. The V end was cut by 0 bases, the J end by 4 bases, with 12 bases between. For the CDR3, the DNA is TGCAGTGCTAGAGATCAGGGACTCGGAGAGACCCAGTACTTC. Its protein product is CSARDQGLGETQYF.

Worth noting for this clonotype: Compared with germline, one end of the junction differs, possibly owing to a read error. The CDR3 region is CATCDPVSPETQYF. For the CDR3, the DNA is TGTGCCACTTGTGACCCAGTTAGTCCGGAGACCCAGTACTTT. The rearrangement joins TRBV10-3 to TRBJ2-5, with unresolved D. The CDR3 is 14 amino acids. Germline CDR1 reads ENHRY; CDR2 reads SYGVKD.

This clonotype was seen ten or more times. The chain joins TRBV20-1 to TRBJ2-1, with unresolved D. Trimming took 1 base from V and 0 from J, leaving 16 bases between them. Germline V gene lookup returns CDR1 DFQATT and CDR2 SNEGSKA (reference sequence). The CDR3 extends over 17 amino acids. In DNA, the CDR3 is TGCAGTGCTAGAGCGAGTCACCGGGTAATCTCCTACAATGAGCAGTTCTTC. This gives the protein CSARASHRVISYNEQFF.

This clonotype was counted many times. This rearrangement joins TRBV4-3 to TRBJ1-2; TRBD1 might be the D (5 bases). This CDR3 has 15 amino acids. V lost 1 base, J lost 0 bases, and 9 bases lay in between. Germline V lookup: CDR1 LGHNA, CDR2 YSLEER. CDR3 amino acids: CASSQVTGANYGYTF. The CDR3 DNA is TGCGCCAGCAGCCAAGTCACAGGAGCTAACTATGGCTACACCTTC.

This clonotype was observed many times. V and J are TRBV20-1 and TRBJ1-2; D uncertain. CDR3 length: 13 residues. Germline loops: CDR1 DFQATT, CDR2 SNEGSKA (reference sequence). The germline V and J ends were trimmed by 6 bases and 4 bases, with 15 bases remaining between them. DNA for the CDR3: TGCAGTGCCCCCCCAACACCCATCTATGGCTACACCTTC. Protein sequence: CSAPPTPIYGYTF.

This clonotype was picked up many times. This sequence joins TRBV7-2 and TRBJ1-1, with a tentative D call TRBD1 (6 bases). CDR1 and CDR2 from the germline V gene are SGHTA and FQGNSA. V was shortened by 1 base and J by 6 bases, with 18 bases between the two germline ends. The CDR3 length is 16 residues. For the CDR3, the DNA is TGTGCCAGCAGCTTAGTAGGGGGACGGTCTCGGGCTGAAGCTTTCTTT. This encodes CASSLVGGRSRAEAFF.

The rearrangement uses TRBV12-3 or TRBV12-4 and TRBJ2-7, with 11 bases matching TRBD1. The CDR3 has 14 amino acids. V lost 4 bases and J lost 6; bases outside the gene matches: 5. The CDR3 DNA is TGTGCCAGCAGTTCCCGGGACAGGGGGTCCGAGCAGTACTTC. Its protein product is CASSSRDRGSEQYF.

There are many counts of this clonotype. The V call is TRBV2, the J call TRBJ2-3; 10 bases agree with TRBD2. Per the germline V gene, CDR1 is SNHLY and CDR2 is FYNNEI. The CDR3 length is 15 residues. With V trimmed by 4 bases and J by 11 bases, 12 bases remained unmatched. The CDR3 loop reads CASSGSSGGSVKQYF. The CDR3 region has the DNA TGTGCCAGCAGTGGATCTAGCGGGGGCTCAGTGAAGCAGTATTTT.

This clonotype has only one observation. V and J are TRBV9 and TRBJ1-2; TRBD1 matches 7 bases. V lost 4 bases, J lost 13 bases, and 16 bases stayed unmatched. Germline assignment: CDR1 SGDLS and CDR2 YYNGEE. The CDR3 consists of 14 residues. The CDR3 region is CASSRVGDRRTSTF. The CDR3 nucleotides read TGTGCCAGCAGCAGGGTCGGGGACAGACGTACCAGCACCTTC.

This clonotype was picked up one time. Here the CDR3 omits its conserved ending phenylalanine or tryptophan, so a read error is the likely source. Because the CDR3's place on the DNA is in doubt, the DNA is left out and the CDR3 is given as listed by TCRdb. The CDR3 reads CASSPHGTLNTDS. The V and J genes are TRBV7-2 and TRBJ2-3; TRBD1 is the table's D call, not checked against the DNA. The germline CDR1 and CDR2 sequences are SGHTA and FQGNSA. The CDR3 spans 13 amino acids, including both terminal residues.

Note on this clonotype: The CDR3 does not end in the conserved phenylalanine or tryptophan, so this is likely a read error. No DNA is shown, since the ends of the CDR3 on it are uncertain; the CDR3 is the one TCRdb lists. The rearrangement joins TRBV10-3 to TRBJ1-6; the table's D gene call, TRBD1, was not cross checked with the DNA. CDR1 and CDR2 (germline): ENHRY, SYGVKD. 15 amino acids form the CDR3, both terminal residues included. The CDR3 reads CASGQETNYGYTFGS.

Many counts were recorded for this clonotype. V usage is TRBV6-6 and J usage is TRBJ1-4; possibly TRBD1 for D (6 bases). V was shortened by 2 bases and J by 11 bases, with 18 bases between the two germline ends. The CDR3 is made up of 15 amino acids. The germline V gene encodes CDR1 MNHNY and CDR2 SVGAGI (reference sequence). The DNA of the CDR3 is TGTGCCAGCAGTTACCTCGTCCGGGGAGGGGGGAAACTGTTTTTT. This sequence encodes CASSYLVRGGGKLFF.

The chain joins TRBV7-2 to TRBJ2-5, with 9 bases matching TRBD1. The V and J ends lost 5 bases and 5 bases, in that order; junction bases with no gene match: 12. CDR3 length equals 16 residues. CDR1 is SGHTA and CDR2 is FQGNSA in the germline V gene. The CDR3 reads CASSPSGQGVWETQYF. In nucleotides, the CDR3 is TGTGCCAGCAGCCCCTCGGGACAGGGAGTGTGGGAGACCCAGTACTTC.

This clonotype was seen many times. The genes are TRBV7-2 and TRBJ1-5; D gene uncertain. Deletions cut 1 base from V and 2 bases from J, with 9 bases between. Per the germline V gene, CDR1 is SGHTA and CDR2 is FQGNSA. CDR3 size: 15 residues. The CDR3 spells CASSLEGNGNQPQHF. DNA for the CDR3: TGTGCCAGCAGCTTAGAAGGAAATGGCAATCAGCCCCAGCATTTT.

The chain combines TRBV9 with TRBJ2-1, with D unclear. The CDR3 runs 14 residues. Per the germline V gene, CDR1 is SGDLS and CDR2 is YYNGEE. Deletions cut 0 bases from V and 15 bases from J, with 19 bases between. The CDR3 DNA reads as TGTGCCAGCAGCGTAGACGCACCCTATGAAAAACTGTTCTTC. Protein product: CASSVDAPYEKLFF.

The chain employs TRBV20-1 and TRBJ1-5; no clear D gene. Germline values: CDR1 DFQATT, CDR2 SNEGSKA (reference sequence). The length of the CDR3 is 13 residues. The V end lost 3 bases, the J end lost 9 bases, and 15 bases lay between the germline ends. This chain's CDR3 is CSARDRVGPPQHF. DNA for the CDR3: TGCAGTGCTAGGGATAGAGTGGGTCCGCCCCAGCATTTT.

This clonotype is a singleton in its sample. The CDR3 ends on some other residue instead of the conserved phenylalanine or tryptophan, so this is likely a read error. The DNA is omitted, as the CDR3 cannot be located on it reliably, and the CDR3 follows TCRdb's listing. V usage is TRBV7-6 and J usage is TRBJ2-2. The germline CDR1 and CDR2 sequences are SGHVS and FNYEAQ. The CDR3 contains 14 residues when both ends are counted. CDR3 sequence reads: CASSPGVVTGELSL.

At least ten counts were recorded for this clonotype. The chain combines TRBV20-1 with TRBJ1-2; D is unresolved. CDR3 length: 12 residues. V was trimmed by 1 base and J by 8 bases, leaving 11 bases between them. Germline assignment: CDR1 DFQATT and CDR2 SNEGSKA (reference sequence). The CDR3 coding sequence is TGCAGTGCTAGAGGGCCCCAAGGAGGCTACACCTTC. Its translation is CSARGPQGGYTF.

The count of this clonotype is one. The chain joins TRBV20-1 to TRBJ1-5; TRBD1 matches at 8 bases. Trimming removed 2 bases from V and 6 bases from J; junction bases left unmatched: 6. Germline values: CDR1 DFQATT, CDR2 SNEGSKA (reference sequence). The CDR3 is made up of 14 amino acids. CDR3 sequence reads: CSARSDRGPQPQHF. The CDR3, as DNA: TGCAGTGCTAGATCCGACAGGGGTCCTCAGCCCCAGCATTTT.

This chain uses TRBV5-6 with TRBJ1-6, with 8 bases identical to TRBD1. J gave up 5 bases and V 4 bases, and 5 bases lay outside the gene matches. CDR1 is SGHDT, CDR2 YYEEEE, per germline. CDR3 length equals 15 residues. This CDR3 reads CASSETGGDNSPLHF. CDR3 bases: TGTGCCAGCAGCGAAACAGGGGGAGATAATTCACCCCTCCACTTT. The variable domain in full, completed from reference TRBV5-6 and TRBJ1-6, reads DAGVTQSPTHLIKTRGQQVTLRCSPKSGHDTVSWYQQALGQGPQFIFQYYEEEERQRGNFPDRFSGHQFPNYSSELNVNALLLGDSALYLCASSETGGDNSPLHFGNGTRLTVT.

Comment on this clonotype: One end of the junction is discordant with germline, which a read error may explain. CDR3 DNA: TGTGCCAGCAACGGGTTTAGCGGTTTAGGATATGGTTACACCTTC. It yields the protein CASNGFSGLGYGYTF. The genes are TRBV9 and TRBJ1-2; no reliable D call. This CDR3 is 15 amino acids long. Germline V gene lookup returns CDR1 SGDLS and CDR2 YYNGEE.

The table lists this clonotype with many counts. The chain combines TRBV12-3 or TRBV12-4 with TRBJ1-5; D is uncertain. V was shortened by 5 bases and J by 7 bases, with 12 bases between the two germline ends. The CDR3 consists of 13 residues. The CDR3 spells CASSISTRQPQHF. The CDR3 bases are TGTGCCAGCAGTATCTCGACCCGGCAGCCCCAGCATTTT.

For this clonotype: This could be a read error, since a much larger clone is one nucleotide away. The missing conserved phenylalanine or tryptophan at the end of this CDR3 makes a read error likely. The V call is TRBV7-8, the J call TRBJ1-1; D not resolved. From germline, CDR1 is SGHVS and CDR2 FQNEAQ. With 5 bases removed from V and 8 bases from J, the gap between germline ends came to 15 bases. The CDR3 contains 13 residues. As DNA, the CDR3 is TGTGCCAGCAGCCAATCTGAACGGTTGGAAGCTTTCATT. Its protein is CASSQSERLEAFI.

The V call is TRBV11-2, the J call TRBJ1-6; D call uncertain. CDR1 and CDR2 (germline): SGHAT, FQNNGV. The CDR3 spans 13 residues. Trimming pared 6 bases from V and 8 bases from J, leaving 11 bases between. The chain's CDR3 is CASSFQCDSPLHF. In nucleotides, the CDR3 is TGTGCCAGCAGTTTCCAGTGTGATTCACCCCTCCACTTT.

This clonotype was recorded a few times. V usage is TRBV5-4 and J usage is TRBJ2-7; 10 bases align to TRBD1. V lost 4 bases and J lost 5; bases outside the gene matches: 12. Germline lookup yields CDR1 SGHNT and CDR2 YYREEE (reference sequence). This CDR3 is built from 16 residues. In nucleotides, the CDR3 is TGTGCCAGCAGCCAAGGATCGGGACAGGGGAAAAACGAGCAGTACTTC. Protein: CASSQGSGQGKNEQYF.